This is a list of T cell receptor beta chains from one sample in a study of blood T cell repertoires in COVID-19. The protocol was immunoSEQ multiplex PCR, while the TCRdb copy is restricted to in-frame clones and leaves out a portion. The sample holds about 230,000 clones; about 88% are singletons and the top ten take about 0.93%. Sequencing was done on a sample of peripheral blood. The source of these receptors is a man in his forties with acute or convalescent COVID-19. The CDR3 runs from the conserved cysteine through the conserved F or W. The D gene is left open where the match is weak. Rows give clone size only sometimes, using once, few, many, or a class for an expanded clone.

J gene | V gene | clone size | D gene | CDR3 protein | CDR3 DNA
TRBJ1-2 | TRBV7-2 | . | TRBD1 | CASSFPGTGVGYTF | TGTGCCAGCAGCTTTCCCGGGACAGGGGTTGGCTACACCTTC
TRBJ1-2 | TRBV7-3 | . | TRBD1 | CASSSTGDGGYTF | TGTGCCAGCAGCTCCACAGGGGACGGCGGCTACACCTTC
TRBJ2-4 | TRBV6-1 | . | TRBD1 | CASSVGTGVNKNIQYF | TGTGCCAGCAGTGTTGGGACAGGGGTTAACAAAAACATTCAGTACTTC
TRBJ1-6 | TRBV5-4 | . | . | CASNNFASSYNSPLHF | TGTGCCAGCAATAACTTCGCGAGCTCCTATAATTCACCCCTCCACTTT
TRBJ2-2 | TRBV6-4 | few | . | CASSDSGLSGPTGELFF | TGTGCCAGCAGTGACTCGGGACTCTCGGGTCCCACCGGGGAGCTGTTTTTT
TRBJ1-2 | TRBV5-5 | few | . | CASTYTANYGYTF | TGTGCCAGCACCTACACAGCTAACTATGGCTACACCTTC
TRBJ2-3 | TRBV7-2 | . | . | CASSSGQLSTDTQYF | TGTGCCAGCAGCTCAGGACAGCTTAGCACAGATACGCAGTATTTT
TRBJ1-2 | TRBV2 | . | . | CASSLDSGFYGYTF | TGTGCCAGCAGTCTAGATAGCGGATTCTATGGCTACACCTTC
TRBJ2-3 | TRBV14 | once | . | CASSQDPSLGMNTQYF | TGTGCCAGCAGCCAAGATCCTAGTCTCGGGATGAATACGCAGTATTTT
TRBJ1-3 | TRBV6-1 | . | . | CASSEGQGPGNTIYF | TGTGCCAGCAGTGAAGGGCAGGGGCCAGGAAACACCATATATTTT
TRBJ1-2 | TRBV6-4 | few | TRBD1 | CASSDPGQGVVGYTF | TGTGCCAGCAGTGACCCCGGACAGGGGGTTGTTGGCTACACCTTC